The next 20 T cell receptor beta chains were all read from a single sample in a study of CXCR3-negative and CXCR3-positive naive CD8 T cells. The TRB libraries of cDNA were built by UMI-labeled 5' RACE. TCRdb re-analyzed the 5' RACE reads; it lists each CDR3 protein once, without DNA. In total, the table holds around 92,000 distinct CDR3 sequences. Sequenced input: naive CXCR3- CD8+ T cells from blood. Subset described: CD45RO-CCR7+CD27+CD95- naive CD8+ T cells lacking CXCR3 (TNR3-). Receptor source: a human donor in good health. Some clones in this sample may be carry-over from other donors' samples.

The chain's CDR3 is CSASRTANTGELFF. The chain employs TRBV20-1 and TRBJ2-2. Germline CDR1 DFQATT, CDR2 SNEGSKA (reference sequence). The length of the CDR3 is 14 residues.

This chain connects TRBV19 to TRBJ2-7; absent DNA, TCRdb's TRBD1 call cannot be checked. Germline V lookup: CDR1 LNHDA, CDR2 SQIVND (reference sequence). The length of the CDR3 is 15 residues. The CDR3 is CASSMAAGGSYEQYF.

J is TRBJ1-3 and V is TRBV7-6. This CDR3 contains 17 residues. Germline CDR1 SGHVS, CDR2 FNYEAQ. The CDR3 sequence: CASSLGWQTTSGNTIYF.

The gene calls are TRBV7-8 and TRBJ2-2; TCRdb picks TRBD1, but there is no DNA to check that call. Germline V lookup: CDR1 SGHVS, CDR2 FQNEAQ. CDR3 size: 17 residues. The CDR3: CASSLALLGQGSGELFF. Full variable domain (missing parts from reference TRBV7-8 and TRBJ2-2): GAGVSQSPRYKVAKRGQDVALRCDPISGHVSLFWYQQALGQGPEFLTYFQNEAQLDKSGLPSDRFFAERPEGSVSTLKIQRTQQEDSAVYLCASSLALLGQGSGELFFGEGSRLTVL.

The chain employs TRBV4-1 and TRBJ1-1. The V gene's germline CDR1 is MGHRA and CDR2 YSYEKL. The CDR3 has 14 amino acids. The CDR3 is CTSSQAQTNTEAFF.

The V call is TRBV14, the J call TRBJ2-1; the TCRdb call, TRBD1, lacks DNA for checking. The CDR3 is 16 residues long. CDR1 is SGHDN and CDR2 is FVKESK in the germline V gene. The CDR3 sequence: CASSPDTGFDYNEQFF.

This rearrangement joins TRBV28 to TRBJ1-4. Germline CDR1 MDHEN, CDR2 SYDVKM. The CDR3 runs 14 residues. The CDR3 loop is CASSSITTNEKLFF.

V gene TRBV7-9 combines with J gene TRBJ2-7. This CDR3 contains 14 residues. Germline assignment: CDR1 SEHNR and CDR2 FQNEAQ (reference sequence). The CDR3 spells CASSFSGPSYEQYF.

The CDR3 protein is CASSYSGIGATMDTQYF. The chain uses TRBV7-9 and TRBJ2-3; TCRdb gives TRBD1 as the D gene, but with no DNA this cannot be confirmed. The CDR3 covers 17 residues. Per the germline V gene, CDR1 is SEHNR and CDR2 is FQNEAQ (reference sequence).

The chain carries TRBV30 and TRBJ1-1; TCRdb gives TRBD1 as the D gene, but with no DNA this cannot be confirmed. The CDR3 totals 12 residues. Per germline, CDR1 GTSNPN and CDR2 SVGIG (reference sequence). CDR3 protein: CAWSDYRAEAFF. The full variable domain, rest sourced from reference TRBV30 and TRBJ1-1, is SQTIHQWPATLVQPVGSPLSLECTVEGTSNPNLYWYRQAAGRGLQLLFYSVGIGQISSEVPQNLSASRPQDRQFILSSKKLLLSDSGFYLCAWSDYRAEAFFGQGTRLTVV.

The chain recombines TRBV27 with TRBJ2-1; there is no DNA to check the TCRdb D call of TRBD2. Germline V gene sequence: CDR1 MNHEY, CDR2 SMNVEV (reference sequence). This CDR3 has 15 residues. The CDR3 loop reads CASSLSPGGHNEQFF.

The gene calls are TRBV27 and TRBJ2-7; TCRdb picks TRBD1, but there is no DNA to check that call. Germline values: CDR1 MNHEY, CDR2 SMNVEV (reference sequence). The CDR3 is made up of 13 amino acids. The CDR3: CASSLSRGYEQYF.

This chain links TRBV6-2 or TRBV6-3 with TRBJ1-1. This CDR3 region has 11 residues. CDR1 is MNHEY and CDR2 is SVGEGT in the germline V gene. The CDR3 region is CASRFGLEAFF.

This chain uses TRBV5-1 with TRBJ1-2; with no DNA, the TCRdb D assignment of TRBD1 cannot be verified. CDR3 length: 13 residues. Per the germline V gene, CDR1 is SGHRS and CDR2 is YFSETQ. CDR3 sequence reads: CASSYGQSYGYTF.

CDR3: CASSYSGPGGTNEKLFF. The rearrangement joins TRBV6-6 to TRBJ1-4; TCRdb gives TRBD1 as the D gene, but with no DNA this cannot be confirmed. Germline assignment: CDR1 MNHNY and CDR2 SVGAGI (reference sequence). CDR3 length equals 17 residues.

The chain joins TRBV29-1 to TRBJ2-1. Germline V CDR1 and CDR2: SQVTM, ANQGSEA. The CDR3 loop spans 14 amino acids. The CDR3 protein is CSVVDGVTYNEQFF.

The CDR3 region is CANSPTTGPINYGYTF. The chain employs TRBV5-1 and TRBJ1-2; TCRdb returns TRBD1, unconfirmable since there is no DNA. The CDR3 length is 16 residues. CDR1 is SGHRS and CDR2 is YFSETQ in the germline V gene.

The chain is built from TRBV29-1 and TRBJ2-7; TCRdb returns TRBD2, unconfirmable since there is no DNA. CDR1 is SQVTM and CDR2 is ANQGSEA in the germline V gene. The CDR3 length is 13 residues. CDR3 region: CSVRTSGTYEQYF.

The V and J genes are TRBV5-1 and TRBJ2-1; without DNA, the TCRdb call of TRBD1 cannot be checked. Germline values: CDR1 SGHRS, CDR2 YFSETQ. This CDR3 region has 14 residues. CDR3 sequence: CASSLGADYNEQFF.

This chain's CDR3 is CASSFNYEQYF. The chain uses TRBV27 and TRBJ2-7. The germline V gene has CDR1 MNHEY and CDR2 SMNVEV (reference sequence). This CDR3 contains 11 residues.